This is a list of T cell receptor beta chains from one sample in a study of identical twins. TCRdb re-called the 5' RACE reads through MiXCR, storing one row per CDR3 protein. The sample carries around 290,000 distinct CDR3 sequences, roughly 9.8% recorded once. Separately, the same data were catalogued under a study of yellow fever vaccine responses in identical twins.

The specimen sequenced was CD8+ T cells sorted from blood. Receptors were obtained from a woman under 30 in good health. The CDR3 runs from the conserved cysteine through the conserved F or W. The D gene is left open where the match is weak. Clone size is stated in some rows and not others, as once, few, many or a class when expanded.

abundance: many; v_gene: TRBV3-1; d_gene: TRBD1; j_gene: TRBJ2-5; CDR3aa: CASSTPDRGGGETQYF; CDR3nt: TGTGCCAGCAGCACCCCCGACAGGGGCGGAGGGGAGACCCAGTACTTC
abundance: many; v_gene: TRBV3-1; d_gene: .; j_gene: TRBJ2-7; CDR3aa: CASSQADLVHEQYF; CDR3nt: TGTGCCAGCAGCCAAGCGGACCTGGTGCACGAGCAGTACTTC
abundance: .; v_gene: TRBV29-1; d_gene: .; j_gene: TRBJ1-1; CDR3aa: CNANSGNTEAFF; CDR3nt: TGCAACGCTAATTCGGGGAACACTGAAGCTTTCTTT
abundance: .; v_gene: TRBV6-1; d_gene: TRBD2; j_gene: TRBJ2-5; CDR3aa: CASSTPRRERGKETQYF; CDR3nt: TGTGCCAGCAGTACCCCCCGGCGAGAGCGGGGGAAGGAGACCCAGTACTTC
abundance: few; v_gene: TRBV20-1; d_gene: TRBD2; j_gene: TRBJ2-3; CDR3aa: CSAPSGTLADTQYF; CDR3nt: TGCAGTGCCCCTAGCGGGACGCTCGCAGATACGCAGTATTTT
abundance: .; v_gene: TRBV9; d_gene: TRBD2; j_gene: TRBJ2-3; CDR3aa: CASSVGTSGRSDTQYF; CDR3nt: TGTGCCAGCAGCGTAGGGACTAGCGGGAGGTCAGATACGCAGTATTTT
abundance: .; v_gene: TRBV2; d_gene: .; j_gene: TRBJ2-2; CDR3aa: CAGRDPNTGELFF; CDR3nt: TGTGCCGGACGGGACCCGAACACCGGGGAGCTGTTTTTT
abundance: many; v_gene: TRBV27; d_gene: TRBD1; j_gene: TRBJ2-5; CDR3aa: CASSLWVGDRGRETQYF; CDR3nt: TGTGCCAGCAGTTTATGGGTCGGCGACAGGGGGCGTGAGACCCAGTACTTC
abundance: .; v_gene: TRBV7-9; d_gene: .; j_gene: TRBJ2-7; CDR3aa: CASSFARSIYEQYF; CDR3nt: TGTGCCAGCAGCTTTGCCCGGAGCATATACGAGCAGTACTTC
abundance: .; v_gene: TRBV7-2; d_gene: TRBD2; j_gene: TRBJ2-3; CDR3aa: CASSATSGRGTDTQYF; CDR3nt: TGTGCCAGCAGCGCAACTAGCGGGAGGGGGACAGATACGCAGTATTTT
abundance: .; v_gene: TRBV19; d_gene: .; j_gene: TRBJ1-5; CDR3aa: CASSWDNSNQPQHF; CDR3nt: TGTGCCAGTAGTTGGGACAATAGCAATCAGCCCCAGCATTTT
abundance: few; v_gene: TRBV6-2/TRBV6-3; d_gene: .; j_gene: TRBJ2-1; CDR3aa: CASSLLTSYNEQFF; CDR3nt: TGTGCCAGCAGCCTTCTTACTTCCTACAATGAGCAGTTCTTC
abundance: .; v_gene: TRBV5-6; d_gene: .; j_gene: TRBJ1-2; CDR3aa: CASSWGTANNYGYTF; CDR3nt: TGTGCCAGCAGCTGGGGGACGGCGAACAACTATGGCTACACCTTC
abundance: few; v_gene: TRBV6-1; d_gene: .; j_gene: TRBJ1-2; CDR3aa: CASAARVNYGYTF; CDR3nt: TGTGCCAGCGCCGCCAGGGTGAACTATGGCTACACCTTC
abundance: .; v_gene: TRBV7-9; d_gene: .; j_gene: TRBJ2-5; CDR3aa: CASSLGPDSWGRETQYF; CDR3nt: TGTGCCAGCAGCTTAGGTCCGGACAGTTGGGGCAGGGAGACCCAGTACTTC
abundance: few; v_gene: TRBV5-6; d_gene: .; j_gene: TRBJ2-7; CDR3aa: CASSLEAGFDEQYF; CDR3nt: TGTGCCAGCAGCTTGGAGGCAGGGTTCGACGAGCAGTACTTC
abundance: many; v_gene: TRBV7-9; d_gene: .; j_gene: TRBJ2-7; CDR3aa: CASTEGGGNEQYF; CDR3nt: TGTGCCAGCACCGAAGGGGGGGGCAACGAGCAGTACTTC
abundance: few; v_gene: TRBV9; d_gene: TRBD2; j_gene: TRBJ2-1; CDR3aa: CASSARGEREGRDEQFF; CDR3nt: TGTGCCAGCAGCGCGAGAGGGGAGCGGGAGGGCCGGGATGAGCAGTTCTTC
abundance: many; v_gene: TRBV6-2/TRBV6-3; d_gene: .; j_gene: TRBJ1-1; CDR3aa: CASSYWQASEAFF; CDR3nt: TGTGCCAGCAGTTATTGGCAGGCGTCAGAAGCTTTCTTT
abundance: few; v_gene: TRBV30; d_gene: .; j_gene: TRBJ2-5; CDR3aa: CAWSVQSETQYF; CDR3nt: TGTGCCTGGAGTGTACAGAGTGAGACCCAGTACTTC
abundance: .; v_gene: TRBV4-1; d_gene: .; j_gene: TRBJ1-1; CDR3aa: CASSQTLGTTQPEAFF; CDR3nt: TGCGCCAGCAGCCAAACTCTCGGGACCACCCAACCTGAAGCTTTCTTT
abundance: many; v_gene: TRBV7-3; d_gene: TRBD1; j_gene: TRBJ2-3; CDR3aa: CASSAGQGAYTQYF; CDR3nt: TGTGCCAGCAGCGCGGGACAGGGGGCCTATACGCAGTATTTT
abundance: many; v_gene: TRBV12-3/TRBV12-4; d_gene: TRBD2; j_gene: TRBJ2-1; CDR3aa: CASSFAASGSSYNEQFF; CDR3nt: TGTGCCAGCAGTTTTGCCGCTAGCGGATCATCCTACAATGAGCAGTTCTTC
abundance: .; v_gene: TRBV20-1; d_gene: TRBD2; j_gene: TRBJ2-3; CDR3aa: CSATSGSTDTQYF; CDR3nt: TGCAGTGCTACTAGCGGAAGCACAGATACGCAGTATTTT
abundance: many; v_gene: TRBV29-1; d_gene: .; j_gene: TRBJ1-4; CDR3aa: CSAINEKLFF; CDR3nt: TGCAGCGCCATTAATGAAAAACTGTTTTTT
abundance: .; v_gene: TRBV28; d_gene: TRBD1; j_gene: TRBJ2-1; CDR3aa: CASRHRGPEAVEFF; CDR3nt: TGTGCCAGCAGACACAGGGGGCCCGAAGCAGTGGAGTTCTTC
abundance: .; v_gene: TRBV7-2; d_gene: .; j_gene: TRBJ2-3; CDR3aa: CASSLDTSKADTQYF; CDR3nt: TGTGCCAGCAGCTTAGACACTAGCAAAGCAGATACGCAGTATTTT
abundance: .; v_gene: TRBV6-2/TRBV6-3; d_gene: TRBD2; j_gene: TRBJ2-1; CDR3aa: CASSYSGPLAGGPVAYNEQFF; CDR3nt: TGTGCCAGCAGTTACTCGGGGCCCCTAGCGGGAGGGCCGGTGGCCTACAATGAGCAGTTCTTC
abundance: few; v_gene: TRBV24-1; d_gene: .; j_gene: TRBJ2-1; CDR3aa: CATSWGGVNEQFF; CDR3nt: TGTGCCACCAGTTGGGGTGGCGTGAATGAGCAGTTCTTC
abundance: few; v_gene: TRBV6-4; d_gene: .; j_gene: TRBJ2-2; CDR3aa: CASSDVLFGRGNTGELFF; CDR3nt: TGTGCCAGCAGTGACGTCCTTTTCGGCAGGGGAAACACCGGGGAGCTGTTTTTT
abundance: few; v_gene: TRBV6-5; d_gene: .; j_gene: TRBJ2-1; CDR3aa: CASSYDGNEQFF; CDR3nt: TGTGCCAGCAGTTATGATGGAAATGAGCAGTTCTTC
abundance: many; v_gene: TRBV29-1; d_gene: TRBD1; j_gene: TRBJ2-7; CDR3aa: CSVGTGGYEQYF; CDR3nt: TGCAGCGTAGGGACAGGGGGCTACGAGCAGTACTTC
abundance: few; v_gene: TRBV29-1; d_gene: TRBD1; j_gene: TRBJ2-7; CDR3aa: CSVMDRGSLEQYF; CDR3nt: TGCAGCGTGATGGACAGGGGCAGTCTCGAGCAGTACTTC
abundance: few; v_gene: TRBV27; d_gene: .; j_gene: TRBJ1-4; CDR3aa: CASSTWRDEKLFF; CDR3nt: TGTGCCAGCAGTACCTGGCGGGATGAAAAACTGTTTTTT
abundance: few; v_gene: TRBV15; d_gene: .; j_gene: TRBJ2-7; CDR3aa: CATSREWDEQYF; CDR3nt: TGTGCCACCAGCAGAGAGTGGGACGAGCAGTACTTC
abundance: many; v_gene: TRBV4-2; d_gene: .; j_gene: TRBJ1-2; CDR3aa: CASSQGPRRPGTPASYTF; CDR3nt: TGTGCCAGCAGCCAAGGCCCCCGACGGCCAGGGACCCCTGCAAGCTACACCTTC